These T cell receptor beta chains were read from a single sample in a study of shared clonotypes between healthy human individuals. The assay was immunoSEQ multiplex PCR, and TCRdb's table has in-frame clones only and misses some. This table holds some 2.1 million clones, roughly 95% found once. The sequencing input was naive CD8+ T cells sorted from blood. Receptors originate from a man aged 18 to 29 in good health. The CDR3 runs from the conserved cysteine through the conserved F or W. A D gene is named only where the DNA matches it firmly. Clone size is stated in some rows and not others, as once, few, many or a class when expanded.

NA,TRBV27,TRBJ1-1,NA,TGTGCCAGCAGTTTAAACTGGGGGTGGATGAACACTGAAGCTTTCTTT,CASSLNWGWMNTEAFF
NA,TRBV30,TRBJ1-2,NA,TGTGCCTGGAGTCCCCTCCCCCGGGAGTACGGCTACACCTTC,CAWSPLPREYGYTF
NA,TRBV6-5,TRBJ1-2,TRBD1,TGTGCCAGCAGGACTCAGGGGGAGTATGGCTACACCTTC,CASRTQGEYGYTF
NA,TRBV19,TRBJ2-7,NA,TGTGCCAGTAGTATTGGGGGAAACTACGAGCAGTACTTC,CASSIGGNYEQYF
NA,TRBV7-9,TRBJ2-3,NA,TGTGCCAGCAGACCCCCGACGGCGTACACAGATACGCAGTATTTT,CASRPPTAYTDTQYF
once,TRBV30,TRBJ2-3,TRBD2,TGTGCCTGGAGTGTCGCGGGGGGGGATACGCAGTATTTT,CAWSVAGGDTQYF
NA,TRBV10-3,TRBJ2-5,NA,TGTGCCATCAGTGACGAGGTGACCCAGTACTTC,CAISDEVTQYF
NA,TRBV7-3,TRBJ1-1,NA,TGTGCCAGCAGCTTATATCAGGGGCTCGGCACTGAAGCTTTCTTT,CASSLYQGLGTEAFF
NA,TRBV13,TRBJ2-2,NA,TGTGCCAGCAGCCCGGGGACACCAGACACCGGGGAGCTGTTTTTT,CASSPGTPDTGELFF
NA,TRBV4-3,TRBJ1-4,NA,TGCGCCAGCAGCCAAGCGACTTTATTATCAACAGGGACTGAAAAACTGTTTTTT,CASSQATLLSTGTEKLFF
NA,TRBV28,TRBJ1-4,NA,TGTGCCAGCAGTTTACTAGGGGAGCCTGAAAAACTGTTTTTT,CASSLLGEPEKLFF
few,TRBV2,TRBJ2-2,NA,TGTGCCAGCAGTGATTCTTTAGGTAACACCGGGGAGCTGTTTTTT,CASSDSLGNTGELFF
NA,TRBV7-2,TRBJ2-4,TRBD1,TGTGCCAGCAGCCCGGATCGACAGGGGGTTCACATTCAGTACTTC,CASSPDRQGVHIQYF
NA,TRBV9,TRBJ2-7,TRBD2,TGTGCCAGCAGCATTAGCGGGAGAGAAGAGCAGTACTTC,CASSISGREEQYF
NA,TRBV18,TRBJ1-1,NA,TGTGCCAGCTCACCACCAGGGATCTACGCTGAAGCTTTCTTT,CASSPPGIYAEAFF
once,TRBV9,TRBJ2-7,NA,TGTGCCAGCAGCGTAGGGGCAGTAGGGGAGCAGTACTTC,CASSVGAVGEQYF
NA,TRBV19,TRBJ2-2,NA,TGTGCCAGTAGTTGGGAGAACACCGGGGAGCTGTTTTTT,CASSWENTGELFF
NA,TRBV7-8,TRBJ2-7,NA,TGTGCCAGCAGCGTTATATCGGACAGCTACGAGCAGTACTTC,CASSVISDSYEQYF
NA,TRBV5-1,TRBJ2-1,TRBD2,TGCGCCAGCAGCTTGGGTCTAGCGGGTTTGAATGAGCAGTTCTTC,CASSLGLAGLNEQFF
NA,TRBV7-2,TRBJ2-3,TRBD2,TGTGCCAGCAGTCGACTAGCGGGAGGGCCAGATACGCAGTATTTT,CASSRLAGGPDTQYF
once,TRBV11-2,TRBJ2-7,TRBD2,TGTGCCAGCACCCCTCACAATATCGGGGGGAGCTCCTACGAGCAGTACTTC,CASTPHNIGGSSYEQYF
NA,TRBV28,TRBJ2-7,NA,TGTGCCAGCAGTTTAAAAAGGGAGTACGAGCAGTACTTC,CASSLKREYEQYF
NA,TRBV19,TRBJ1-5,TRBD1,TGTGCCAGTAGTAGAGGGGGCACGGAGCCCCAGCATTTT,CASSRGGTEPQHF
NA,TRBV5-1,TRBJ2-3,NA,TGCGCCAGCAGCTTGACAGATACGCAGTATTTT,CASSLTDTQYF
NA,TRBV20-1,TRBJ2-1,NA,TGCAGTGCTATGGGGGGGCTCGAGCAGTTCTTC,CSAMGGLEQFF
NA,TRBV15,TRBJ2-7,TRBD1,TGTGCCACCAGCAGCGACAGGGACTACGAGCAGTACTTC,CATSSDRDYEQYF
NA,TRBV2,TRBJ2-5,NA,TGTGCCAGCAGTGCAGGGGAGGCTGGCCAAGAGACCCAGTACTTC,CASSAGEAGQETQYF
NA,TRBV13,TRBJ2-1,TRBD2,TGTGCCAGCAGCCCGCCCTCGGGGGGACTGTACAATGAGCAGTTCTTC,CASSPPSGGLYNEQFF
NA,TRBV9,TRBJ2-5,NA,TGTGCCAGCAGCGTAGAAGGGGGGGCCTTACAAGAGACCCAGTACTTC,CASSVEGGALQETQYF
once,TRBV28,TRBJ2-7,NA,TGTGCCAGCAGTTTTAGGCCGATTGACGAGCAGTACTTC,CASSFRPIDEQYF
NA,TRBV9,TRBJ2-2,NA,TGTGCCAGCAGCGTAGAAAACACCGGGGAGCTGTTTTTT,CASSVENTGELFF
NA,TRBV9,TRBJ2-7,NA,TGTGCCAGCAGCCCCGCAGCGGGTCCCTCCTACGAGCAGTACTTC,CASSPAAGPSYEQYF
NA,TRBV7-9,TRBJ2-5,NA,TGTGCCAGCAGCTTAATAATGAGTGAGACCCAGTACTTC,CASSLIMSETQYF
NA,TRBV5-1,TRBJ2-7,TRBD2,TGCGCCAGCAGCTTGGGACTAGCGGGGGAGTCCCCCTACGAGCAGTACTTC,CASSLGLAGESPYEQYF
NA,TRBV4-3,TRBJ2-7,TRBD2,TGCGCCAGCAGCCAAGTACGTAGCGGGGCTGAGCAGTACTTC,CASSQVRSGAEQYF
NA,TRBV10-3,TRBJ2-3,NA,TGTGCCATCAGTGATTTCGAGAAGTTGAAGTATACGCAGTATTTT,CAISDFEKLKYTQYF
NA,TRBV6-1,TRBJ2-2,NA,TGTGCCAGCAGTGAATGGAAGGACGACACCGGGGAGCTGTTTTTT,CASSEWKDDTGELFF
once,TRBV7-9,TRBJ1-4,TRBD1,TGTGCCAGCAGCTCGACAGGGGCGGGTAATGAAAAACTGTTTTTT,CASSSTGAGNEKLFF
NA,TRBV14,TRBJ1-3,NA,TGTGCCAGCAGCTTCACCCCGGGAAACACCATATATTTT,CASSFTPGNTIYF
NA,TRBV4-3,TRBJ2-3,TRBD2,TGCGCCAGCAGCCGACCTACTAGCGGGGGCACAGATACGCAGTATTTT,CASSRPTSGGTDTQYF
NA,TRBV7-3,TRBJ2-7,TRBD1,TGTGCCAGCAGCTTACGGGGGACAGGGGGCCCCTACGAGCAGTACTTC,CASSLRGTGGPYEQYF
NA,TRBV7-9,TRBJ1-1,NA,TGTGCCAGCAGCCCCTACAGGGCTGGCGACACTGAAGCTTTCTTT,CASSPYRAGDTEAFF
NA,TRBV2,TRBJ2-5,TRBD2,TGTGCCAGCAGTGAAGGAGCACTAGCGGAACAATATTACCAAGAGACCCAGTACTTC,CASSEGALAEQYYQETQYF
once,TRBV6-5,TRBJ2-1,NA,TGTGCCAGCAGTTACACGGATGGTGAGCAGTTCTTC,CASSYTDGEQFF
NA,TRBV5-6,TRBJ2-7,TRBD2,TGTGCCAGCAGCCCGCTACCGGGACTAGCGGCTTACGAGCAGTACTTC,CASSPLPGLAAYEQYF
NA,TRBV7-9,TRBJ2-1,TRBD2,TGTGCCAGCAGCCAGGGAGGGGTAGGCAATGAGCAGTTCTTC,CASSQGGVGNEQFF
NA,TRBV30,TRBJ2-7,NA,TGTGCCTGGAGTGTACGGGCAGCCGTGCCAAGCCTCTACGAGCAGTACTTC,CAWSVRAAVPSLYEQYF
NA,TRBV15,TRBJ2-7,TRBD1,TGTGCCACCAGCAGAGGGGACAGCTACGAGCAGTACTTC,CATSRGDSYEQYF
NA,TRBV6-5,TRBJ2-1,TRBD2,TGTGCCAGCAGTTACATGAATAGCGGGAGTGATGAGCAGTTCTTC,CASSYMNSGSDEQFF
NA,TRBV5-6,TRBJ2-3,NA,TGTGCCAGCAGCTTGGGTGGCTCGGTGGGCGGCACAGATACGCAGTATTTT,CASSLGGSVGGTDTQYF
NA,TRBV19,TRBJ2-1,TRBD2,TGTGCCAGTAGTCCTGGACTAGCGGGGGCGTATGAGCAGTTCTTC,CASSPGLAGAYEQFF
once,TRBV11-1,TRBJ2-7,TRBD2,TGTGCCAGCAGTTTTGGTAGCGGGGGGTCCTACGAGCAGTACTTC,CASSFGSGGSYEQYF
NA,TRBV12-5,TRBJ2-1,TRBD2,TGTGCTAGTGGTTTCGCGGGACTAGCGGGAGGGCTAGGTGAGCAGTTCTTC,CASGFAGLAGGLGEQFF
NA,TRBV4-3,TRBJ2-3,TRBD2,TGCGCCAGCAGCCCAGTAGCGGGGGCAGATACGCAGTATTTT,CASSPVAGADTQYF
NA,TRBV5-6,TRBJ2-7,NA,TGTGCCAGCAGCCCCGGGGGATCCTACGAGCAGTACTTC,CASSPGGSYEQYF
NA,TRBV6-6,TRBJ2-7,NA,TGTGCCAGCAGGATGGACGAAAACCTTACGAAGCAGTACTTC,CASRMDENLTKQYF
NA,TRBV6-1,TRBJ1-2,NA,TGTGCCAGCAGTGAGGGTCCAGGGGCGAACTCATATGGCTACACCTTC,CASSEGPGANSYGYTF
NA,TRBV19,TRBJ2-7,TRBD2,TGTGCCAGTAGTATGGGCCCCCTCACTAGCGGCACCTTCTACGAGCAGTACTTC,CASSMGPLTSGTFYEQYF
NA,TRBV27,TRBJ2-5,TRBD2,TGTGCCAGCAGTTTGGGACTAGCGGGGGAAGAGACCCAGTACTTC,CASSLGLAGEETQYF